Listed here are 28 T cell receptor beta chains from one sample, sequenced in a study of T cell responses to AZD1222 COVID-19 vaccine. Assay: immunoSEQ multiplex PCR; the TCRdb copy retains only in-frame clones and omits some. The sample shows approximately 90,000 clones, less than 90% of them seen only once. This specimen was peripheral blood, taken on day 0 of AZD1222 vaccination. These receptors were obtained from an adult in good health.

The chain couples TRBV7-9 to TRBJ2-1; possible D gene TRBD2, 6 bases. There are 18 residues in the CDR3. CDR1 and CDR2 (germline): SEHNR, FQNEAQ (reference sequence). The ends were cut back, 2 bases at V and 0 bases at J, with 17 bases in the middle. CDR3 nucleotides: TGTGCCAGCAGCTTATGGGGGACGGCGGGGTCCTCCTACAATGAGCAGTTCTTC. Translating gives CASSLWGTAGSSYNEQFF.

V is TRBV28 and J is TRBJ1-2; D is unresolved. This CDR3 contains 12 residues. V lost 8 bases and J 2 bases, leaving 9 bases between the germline ends. From germline, CDR1 is MDHEN and CDR2 SYDVKM. The CDR3 nucleotides read TGTGCCAGCTCTTTATTCAACTATGGCTACACCTTC. This encodes CASSLFNYGYTF.

The chain uses TRBV4-3 and TRBJ1-2, with 7 bases lining up with TRBD1. Trimming removed 0 bases from V and 5 bases from J; junction bases left unmatched: 18. CDR3 length: 19 amino acids. The germline V gene encodes CDR1 LGHNA and CDR2 YSLEER. CDR3 in amino acids: CASSQDGFTYNRGIYGYTF. In nucleotides, the CDR3 is TGCGCCAGCAGCCAAGATGGTTTCACCTACAACAGGGGAATATATGGCTACACCTTC.

The chain combines TRBV5-1 with TRBJ2-3, with a tentative D call TRBD1 (5 bases). With 0 bases removed from V and 0 bases from J, the gap between germline ends came to 11 bases. The CDR3 sequence is 16 residues long. Germline CDR1 SGHRS, CDR2 YFSETQ. The CDR3 region has the DNA TGCGCCAGCAGCTTGGCTTTCCAGGGCAGCACAGATACGCAGTATTTT. Translating it yields CASSLAFQGSTDTQYF.

The V call is TRBV5-5, the J call TRBJ2-5, with D uncertain. With 0 bases removed from V and 1 base from J, the gap between germline ends came to 7 bases. Germline assignment: CDR1 SGHKS and CDR2 YYEKEE (reference sequence). The CDR3 sequence is 14 residues long. CDR3 residues: CASSLGQSQETQYF. The CDR3 DNA follows: TGTGCCAGCAGCTTGGGGCAGAGCCAAGAGACCCAGTACTTC.

The rearrangement links TRBV6-1 to TRBJ2-1, with D uncertain. Germline-derived CDR1 and CDR2 are MNHNS and SASEGT. The CDR3 totals 14 residues. Trimming took off 2 bases at V and 6 bases at J, with 11 bases between the two ends. The CDR3, as DNA: TGTGCCAGCAGTGAATTGAGGCGGAGCAATGAGCAGTTCTTC. It specifies CASSELRRSNEQFF.

CDR3 protein: CATSKQLNTEAFF. CDR3 nucleotide sequence: TGTGCCACCAGCAAGCAGCTGAACACTGAAGCTTTCTTT. The chain joins TRBV15 to TRBJ1-1; D unclear. V lost 4 bases, J lost 0 bases, and 6 bases lay in between. The germline V gene has CDR1 LNHNV and CDR2 YYDKDF (reference sequence). This CDR3 comprises 13 residues.

The chain joins TRBV4-1 to TRBJ1-6; 7 positions match TRBD1. The CDR3 length is 17 residues. V lost 3 bases and J lost 8; bases outside the gene matches: 13. Looked up from germline, CDR1 is MGHRA and CDR2 is YSYEKL. The CDR3, as DNA: TGCGCCAGCAGCCACTTCATTTTGACCGGGACAGATTCACCCCTCCACTTT. Translating gives CASSHFILTGTDSPLHF.

The genes are TRBV6-5 and TRBJ1-6, with no clear D. Germline lookup yields CDR1 MNHEY and CDR2 SVGAGI. The length of the CDR3 is 11 residues. Trimming left V 8 bases short and J 9 bases short, with 8 bases between. CDR3 in DNA: TGTGCCAGCCGAGGTTTTTCACCCCTCCACTTT. Protein: CASRGFSPLHF.

CDR3 sequence reads: CASSFFGGAGELFF. CDR3 nucleotides: TGTGCCAGCAGCTTTTTCGGGGGGGCCGGGGAGCTGTTTTTT. This chain joins TRBV5-4 and TRBJ2-2; 8 bases are shared with TRBD2. The V gene's germline CDR1 is SGHNT and CDR2 YYREEE (reference sequence). Losses at the gene ends were 2 bases for V and 6 bases for J; bases not matched to a gene: 3. The CDR3 consists of 14 residues.

This CDR3 is CATSTRQAYQPQHF. CDR3 sequence (DNA): TGTGCCACCAGCACCCGACAGGCCTATCAGCCCCAGCATTTT. The rearrangement joins TRBV15 to TRBJ1-5, with D perhaps TRBD1 (6 bases). Trimming took off 4 bases at V and 5 bases at J, with 12 bases between the two ends. Germline V CDR1 and CDR2: LNHNV, YYDKDF (reference sequence). There are 14 residues in the CDR3.

J is TRBJ2-4 and V is TRBV29-1; TRBD1 agrees at 12 bases. The CDR3 extends over 16 amino acids. The V segment lost 4 bases and the J segment 8 bases; nucleotides outside the gene matches: 12. The V gene's germline CDR1 is SQVTM and CDR2 ANQGSEA. The CDR3 coding sequence is TGCAGCGTTGGCTCGCGGGACAGGGGGCCAAGGGACATTCAGTACTTC. It is translated as CSVGSRDRGPRDIQYF.

This clone showed up just once. The chain employs TRBV5-1 and TRBJ2-5; a weak D match, TRBD1 (6 bases). The CDR3 spans 15 residues. Between the trimmed V and J ends, which lost 2 bases and 2 bases, there was a span of 13 bases. Per germline, CDR1 SGHRS and CDR2 YFSETQ. In nucleotides, the CDR3 is TGCGCCAGCAGCTTCCTGGGGACACTGCAAGAGACCCAGTACTTC. It is translated as CASSFLGTLQETQYF.

The chain has TRBV6-5 and TRBJ1-2; D gene ambiguous. The CDR3 runs to 10 residues. Germline V CDR1 and CDR2: MNHEY, SVGAGI. V was clipped by 6 bases and J by 8 bases, with 7 bases between them. The CDR3 bases are TGTGCCAGCAGCTTTTGGGGCTACACCTTC. It encodes CASSFWGYTF.

The V gene is TRBV6-6, the J gene TRBJ1-6, with 8 bases aligning to TRBD1. The junction had 5 bases not matched to a gene; V was cut back by 6 bases and J by 7 bases. CDR1 MNHNY and CDR2 SVGAGI come from the germline V gene (reference sequence). This CDR3 contains 14 residues. The CDR3 protein is CASSYRDRNSPLHF. The CDR3 region has the DNA TGTGCCAGCAGCTACCGGGACAGGAATTCACCCCTCCACTTT.

The chain has TRBV5-1 and TRBJ1-2; TRBD1 matches 7 bases. The CDR3 runs to 13 residues. CDR1 is SGHRS, CDR2 YFSETQ, per germline. After removal of 4 bases from V and 6 bases from J, the junction contained 6 bases not matched to a gene. CDR3 DNA sequence: TGCGCCAGCAGCCCTGGGGACAGAGATGGCTACACCTTC. Encoded protein: CASSPGDRDGYTF. Full variable domain (outside the CDR3, taken from reference TRBV5-1 and TRBJ1-2): KAGVTQTPRYLIKTRGQQVTLSCSPISGHRSVSWYQQTPGQGLQFLFEYFSETQRNKGNFPGRFSGRQFSNSRSEMNVSTLELGDSALYLCASSPGDRDGYTFGSGTRLTVV.

This chain connects TRBV19 to TRBJ2-6; D unclear. Germline V gene lookup returns CDR1 LNHDA and CDR2 SQIVND (reference sequence). This CDR3 region has 15 residues. V gave up 10 bases and J gave up 4 bases, with 17 bases separating them. The CDR3 coding sequence is TGTGCCACCCTTGCTAGGGCGACGGGGGCCAACGTCCTGACTTTC. It codes for CATLARATGANVLTF.

The chain combines TRBV7-6 with TRBJ2-1; 11 positions match TRBD2. Per germline, CDR1 SGHVS and CDR2 FNYEAQ. J lost 6 bases, V lost 5 bases, and 12 bases had no gene match. There are 17 residues in the CDR3. CDR3 loop: CASSRLTSGVLGNEQFF. The DNA of the CDR3 is TGTGCCAGCAGCCGCCTGACTAGCGGGGTGCTGGGCAATGAGCAGTTCTTC. The entire variable domain, with the rest obtained from reference TRBV7-6 and TRBJ2-1, is as follows: GAGVSQSPRYKVTKRGQDVALRCDPISGHVSLYWYRQALGQGPEFLTYFNYEAQQDKSGLPNDRFSAERPEGSISTLTIQRTEQRDSAMYRCASSRLTSGVLGNEQFFGPGTRLTVL.

This clone was seen a single time. The rearrangement links TRBV6-5 to TRBJ2-7, with 7 bases that match TRBD2. Losses at the gene ends were 2 bases for V and 2 bases for J; bases not matched to a gene: 6. The germline CDR1 and CDR2 sequences are MNHEY and SVGAGI. CDR3 length equals 15 residues. CDR3 DNA: TGTGCCAGCAGTTACGGGCCTAGCGGAGCCTACGAGCAGTACTTC. Its translation: CASSYGPSGAYEQYF.

A word on this clone: A read error may produce the germline difference seen at one junction end. The rearrangement joins TRBV4-3 to TRBJ2-2; 10 nucleotides line up with TRBD1. This CDR3 contains 17 residues. Germline values: CDR1 LGHNA, CDR2 YSLEER. In DNA, the CDR3 is TGCGCCAGCAGCCAAATACTGGGACAGGGGAACGCCGGGGAGCTGTTTTTT. Translating it yields CASSQILGQGNAGELFF.

This clone was detected once. V gene TRBV18 combines with J gene TRBJ1-1; D is unclear. Germline V gene lookup returns CDR1 KGHSH and CDR2 LQKENI. V gave up 4 bases and J gave up 0 bases, with 15 bases separating them. CDR3 length: 16 amino acids. In DNA, the CDR3 is TGTGCCAGCTCACAATATGCGAGCGACATGAACACTGAAGCTTTCTTT. Translating gives CASSQYASDMNTEAFF.

This clone was counted a single time. V gene TRBV11-2 combines with J gene TRBJ1-2, with D unclear. The CDR3 has 15 residues. V was trimmed by 5 bases and J by 2 bases, leaving 15 bases between them. Germline assignment: CDR1 SGHAT and CDR2 FQNNGV. The CDR3 here is CASSPSWDANYGYTF. CDR3 coding DNA: TGTGCCAGCAGCCCCTCGTGGGATGCGAACTATGGCTACACCTTC.

The V gene is TRBV6-1, the J gene TRBJ2-1, with 7 bases lining up with TRBD2. This CDR3 contains 15 residues. Losses at the gene ends were 0 bases for V and 9 bases for J; bases not matched to a gene: 8. Germline CDR1 MNHNS, CDR2 SASEGT. The DNA for the CDR3 is TGTGCCAGCAGTGAAGCCAGTAACGGGGAGGGTGAGCAGTTCTTC. Protein: CASSEASNGEGEQFF.

The chain recombines TRBV20-1 with TRBJ1-5, with D possibly TRBD1 on 6 matching bases. Per germline, CDR1 DFQATT and CDR2 SNEGSKA (reference sequence). V was trimmed by 3 bases and J by 0 bases, leaving 12 bases between them. There are 15 residues in the CDR3. The CDR3 region is CSASSQGYSNQPQHF. CDR3 DNA: TGCAGTGCTAGTAGTCAGGGGTATAGCAATCAGCCCCAGCATTTT.

This clone turned up a few times. The chain recombines TRBV7-2 with TRBJ1-3; D unclear. CDR1 SGHTA and CDR2 FQGNSA come from the germline V gene. The CDR3 length is 15 residues. Trimming took 1 base from V and 3 from J, leaving 10 bases between them. The CDR3 loop is CASSLVDFHGNTIYF. In nucleotides, the CDR3 is TGTGCCAGCAGCTTAGTTGACTTCCATGGAAACACCATATATTTT.

CDR3 sequence reads: CASSYVGFESPLHF. The CDR3 DNA is TGTGCCAGCAGTTACGTCGGGTTTGAGTCACCCCTCCACTTT. The chain has TRBV6-5 and TRBJ1-6; D ambiguous. Trimming stripped 2 bases from V and 10 bases from J, with 12 bases between. CDR3 length: 14 residues. The germline gives CDR1 MNHEY, CDR2 SVGAGI.

The genes are TRBV3-1 (or the pseudogene TRBV3-2) and TRBJ1-2; D is unresolved. The CDR3 consists of 10 residues. CDR1 LGHDT and CDR2 YNNKEL come from the germline V gene (reference sequence). Trimming shortened V by 0 bases and J by 7 bases, and 0 bases separated the two germline ends. The CDR3 sequence: CASSQDGYTF. The CDR3 nucleotides are TGTGCCAGCAGCCAAGATGGCTACACCTTC.

In this sample, this clone turned up a few times. The rearrangement links TRBV15 to TRBJ2-2; 7 nucleotides line up with TRBD1. The length of the CDR3 is 15 residues. The germline V gene has CDR1 LNHNV and CDR2 YYDKDF (reference sequence). Trimming cost V 3 bases and J 3 bases; bases outside gene matches: 4. CDR3: CATSRGTGDTGELFF. The CDR3 bases are TGTGCCACCAGCAGGGGAACAGGGGACACCGGGGAGCTGTTTTTT.